This T cell receptor beta chain was found in a study of vaccination effects on CD4 cells after COVID-19. Study observations and caveats: Only 1 of 255 vaccine-induced clones from healthy vaccinees cross-reacted with common cold coronaviruses. Few convalescent patients and no early post-infection timepoints were included in the study.

Details on this clone: Its antigen remains unidentified.

The CDR3 contains 15 residues. V dropped 5 bases and J dropped 0 bases, with 11 bases sitting between them. Germline V CDR1 and CDR2: MNHEY, SVGEGT. Sequencing in the ViraFEST assay came after antigen-specific CD4+ T cells had been expanded with viral peptide pools, which were used to stimulate PBMC. Subsequent to a culture period of more than 8 days, CD4+ T cells were isolated. Each vaccine recipient was nucleocapsid antibody negative and had no prior SARS-CoV-2 infection. Cultures of about 2 million PBMC per well contained approximately 10 IU/ml IL-2 plus 10 ug/ml peptides. Data came from immunoSEQ multiplex PCR; TCRdb stores just in-frame clones and leaves some out. Of about 45,000 clones listed, around 80% are singletons.

The sample in question was CD4+ T cells from PBMCs cultured with SARS-CoV-2 spike peptides, obtained before COVID-19 vaccination. This TCR came from a human donor who received a COVID-19 vaccine. V is TRBV6-2 or TRBV6-3 and J is TRBJ1-3; D perhaps matches TRBD1 (6 bases). The CDR3 bases are TGTGCCAGCAGTCGCACGGGGGCCTCTGGAAACACCATATATTTT. Translation: CASSRTGASGNTIYF.